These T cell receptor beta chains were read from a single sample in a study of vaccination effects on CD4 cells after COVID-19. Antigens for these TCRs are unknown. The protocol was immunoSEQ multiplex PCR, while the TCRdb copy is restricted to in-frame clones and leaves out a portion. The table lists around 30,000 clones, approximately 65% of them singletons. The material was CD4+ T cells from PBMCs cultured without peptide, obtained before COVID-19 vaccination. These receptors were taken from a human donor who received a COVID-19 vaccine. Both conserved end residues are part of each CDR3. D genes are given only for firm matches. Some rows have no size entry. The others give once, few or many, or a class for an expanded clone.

TGCGCCAGCAGCACGGAGGGGTTCAGCACTGAAGCTTTCTTT CASSTEGFSTEAFF TRBV5-1 NA NA TRBJ1-1
TGTGCCAGCAGCTTGGCCAGGGGGCCCACCGGGGAGCTGTTTTTT CASSLARGPTGELFF TRBV5-5 once TRBD1 TRBJ2-2
TGTGCCAGCAGCCAAAAAGGATCTGGAAACACCATATATTTT CASSQKGSGNTIYF TRBV3-1/TRBV3-2 once NA TRBJ1-3
TGTGCCAGCAGTTACGGTCAAGGAATGAGCACTGAAGCTTTCTTT CASSYGQGMSTEAFF TRBV6-5 few NA TRBJ1-1
TGTGCCAGCAGCTTTAGGGAGGGTTTCTACGAGCAGTACTTC CASSFREGFYEQYF TRBV7-8 NA TRBD2 TRBJ2-7
TGTGCCAGCAGTGAGGGACTAGCCACAGATACGCAGTATTTT CASSEGLATDTQYF TRBV6-4 NA TRBD2 TRBJ2-3
TGTGCCAGCAGCTGGACACCCGGGACGACCTACGAGCAGTACTTC CASSWTPGTTYEQYF TRBV7-2 NA NA TRBJ2-7
TGTGCCAGCAGTTACTTGGTGGGGGGCGGCACTGAAGCTTTCTTT CASSYLVGGGTEAFF TRBV6-6 NA NA TRBJ1-1
TGTGCCAGCAGCCAAGAGCCAGCTAATGGGGCAGCTTTCTTT CASSQEPANGAAFF TRBV4-2 NA NA TRBJ1-1
TGTGCCAGCAGCCAAGATGTGAGACAGGGGGCTTACGAGCAGTACTTC CASSQDVRQGAYEQYF TRBV4-2 NA TRBD1 TRBJ2-7
TGTGCCAGCAGTGAACCGCTAGGCCACAATGAGCAGTTCTTC CASSEPLGHNEQFF TRBV25-1 NA NA TRBJ2-1
TGCGCCAGCAGCCCCATACTAGCGGGGGGGCCTAAGGAGACCCAGTACTTC CASSPILAGGPKETQYF TRBV4-1 NA TRBD2 TRBJ2-5
TGCGCCAGCAGCGACCCGTGGGTTACCTACGAGCAGTACTTC CASSDPWVTYEQYF TRBV10-2 once NA TRBJ2-7
TGTGCCAGCTCACCACGGGAGGGTGAAGCTTTCTTT CASSPREGEAFF TRBV18 NA NA TRBJ1-1
TGCGCCAGCAGCTTGATGGGAGACACTGAAGCTTTCTTT CASSLMGDTEAFF TRBV5-1 NA NA TRBJ1-1
TGTGCCAGCAGTTACTCTCCGGGACGGTTGAACACTGAAGCTTTCTTT CASSYSPGRLNTEAFF TRBV6-5 once NA TRBJ1-1
TGTGCCAGTAGAACCGGGACAGGGAGGGAGACCCAGTACTTC CASRTGTGRETQYF TRBV19 NA TRBD1 TRBJ2-5